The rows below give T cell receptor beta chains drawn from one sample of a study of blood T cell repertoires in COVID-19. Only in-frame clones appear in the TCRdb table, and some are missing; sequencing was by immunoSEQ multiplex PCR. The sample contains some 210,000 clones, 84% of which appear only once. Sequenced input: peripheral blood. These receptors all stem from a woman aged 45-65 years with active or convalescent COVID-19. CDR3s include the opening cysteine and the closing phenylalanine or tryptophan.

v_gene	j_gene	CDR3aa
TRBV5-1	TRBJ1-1	CASSLVGEDMNTEAFF
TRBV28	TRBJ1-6	CASSLRSLNSPLHF
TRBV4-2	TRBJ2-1	CASSLGIGQYNEQFF
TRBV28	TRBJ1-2	CASSFRGYYGYTF
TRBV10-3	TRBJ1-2	CAISENSGHSGHGYTF
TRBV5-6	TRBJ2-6	CASSGGTGSGANVLTF
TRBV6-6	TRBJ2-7	CASSQRTQQGPVRYEQYF
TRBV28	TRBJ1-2	CASSSGTGAYGYTF
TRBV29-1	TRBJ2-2	CSVEVSRGRTGELFF
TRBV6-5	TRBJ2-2	CASSWGGRGTGELFF
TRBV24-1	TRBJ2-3	CATSDKLAGGPDTQYF
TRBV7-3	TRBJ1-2	CASSPSGGNYGYTF
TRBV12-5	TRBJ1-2	CASGFQGADGYTF
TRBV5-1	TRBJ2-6	CASSLVLAGVPGANVLTF
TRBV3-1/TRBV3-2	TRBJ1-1	CASWGTGEAFF
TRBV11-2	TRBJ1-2	CAVRGTGLGYTF
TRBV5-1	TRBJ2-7	CASSPGTSGVSYEQYF
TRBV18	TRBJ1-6	CASSPKQGATSPLHF
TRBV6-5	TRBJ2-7	CASSYRDGSSYEQYF
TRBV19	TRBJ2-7	CASSPASRGSSYEQYF
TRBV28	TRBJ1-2	CASSLSQGAGGYTF
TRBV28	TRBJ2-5	CATDARESETQYF
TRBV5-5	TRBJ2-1	CASSLTRGRTPPYNEQFF
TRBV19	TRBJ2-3	CASSTLIGGTDTQYF
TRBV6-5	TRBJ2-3	CASSTGTGLPTQYF
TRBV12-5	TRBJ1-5	CASGAGQGGQPQHF
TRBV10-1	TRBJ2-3	CASSEGAVGTDTQYF
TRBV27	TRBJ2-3	CASGVGGGDTQYF
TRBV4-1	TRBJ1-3	CASSQRYQQGGTGNSGNTIYF
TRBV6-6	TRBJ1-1	CASTIGQGNTEAFF
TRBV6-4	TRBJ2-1	CATAQRSSYNEQFF
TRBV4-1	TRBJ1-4	CASSQISYRGRGEKLFF
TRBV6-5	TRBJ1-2	CASSRDPGVGGYTF
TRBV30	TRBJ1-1	CAWSTGKRNTEAFF
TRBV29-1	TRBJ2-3	CSVRTSAADTQYF
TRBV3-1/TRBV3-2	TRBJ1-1	CASSDPVRGRTEAFF
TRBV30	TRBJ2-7	CAWSPGSQQYF
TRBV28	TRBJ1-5	CASRSGTVGQPQHF
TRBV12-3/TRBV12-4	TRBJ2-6	CASRASGANVLTF
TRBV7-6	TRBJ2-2	CASSLAWAGNTGELFF
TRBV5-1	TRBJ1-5	CASSEHFDQPQHF
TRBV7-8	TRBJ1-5	CASSLVRGGGRFSNQPQHF
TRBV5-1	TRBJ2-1	CASSWAGGAASSYNEQFF
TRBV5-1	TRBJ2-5	CASSLGASGGQETQYF
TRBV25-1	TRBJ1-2	CASSEYGTGNYGYTF
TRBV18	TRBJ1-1	CASSPARGGEAFF
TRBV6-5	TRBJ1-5	CASSGQYSNQPQHF
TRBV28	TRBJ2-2	CASSSQGAVDTGELFF
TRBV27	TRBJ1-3	CASSFGTGASSGNTIYF
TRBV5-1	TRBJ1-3	CASSLAGASSGNTIYF
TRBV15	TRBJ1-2	CATSRDPDRVGGYTF
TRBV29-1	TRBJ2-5	CTTREGQETQYF
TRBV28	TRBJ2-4	CASSLAKENIQYF